A selection of T cell receptor beta chains follows, all from one sample in a study of shared clonotypes between healthy human individuals. Method: immunoSEQ multiplex PCR; TCRdb's copy keeps in-frame clones and lacks some. The table includes 1.6 million or so clones, roughly 95% detected once. The sample comprised naive CD4+ T cells sorted from blood. The receptors here all came from a man younger than 45 in good health. Each CDR3 is given with its conserved first and last residue. A D gene is named only where the DNA matches it firmly. Where a row states a size, it is once, few, many or the class of an expanded clone; other rows omit it.

clone_size: -; v_call: TRBV18; j_call: TRBJ2-7; d_call: -; cdr3_nt: TGTGCCAGCTCACCTCTCACGGCTAGAACGGGCGAGCAGTACTTC; cdr3_aa: CASSPLTARTGEQYF
clone_size: -; v_call: TRBV5-1; j_call: TRBJ2-7; d_call: -; cdr3_nt: TGCGCCAGCAGCTCGGGCGGCTTCTACGAGCAGTACTTC; cdr3_aa: CASSSGGFYEQYF
clone_size: -; v_call: TRBV6-1; j_call: TRBJ1-3; d_call: TRBD1; cdr3_nt: TGTGCCAGCAGTGTGCGGACAGGTCCAGGAAACACCATATATTTT; cdr3_aa: CASSVRTGPGNTIYF
clone_size: -; v_call: TRBV27; j_call: TRBJ2-7; d_call: TRBD1; cdr3_nt: TGTGCCAGCAGTGCCGGGACAGGGGTCCCCTACGAGCAGTACTTC; cdr3_aa: CASSAGTGVPYEQYF
clone_size: -; v_call: TRBV19; j_call: TRBJ2-1; d_call: TRBD1; cdr3_nt: TGTGCCACCGGACAGGGGCGCGTAAATGAGCAGTTCTTC; cdr3_aa: CATGQGRVNEQFF
clone_size: -; v_call: TRBV14; j_call: TRBJ1-2; d_call: -; cdr3_nt: TGTGCCAGCAGCCAATGGGCTCCGGGCAACTATGGCTACACCTTC; cdr3_aa: CASSQWAPGNYGYTF
clone_size: -; v_call: TRBV28; j_call: TRBJ2-3; d_call: -; cdr3_nt: TGTGCCAGCAGTCCCTTACAGGGCTTGGGCACAGATACGCAGTATTTT; cdr3_aa: CASSPLQGLGTDTQYF
clone_size: -; v_call: TRBV9; j_call: TRBJ2-1; d_call: TRBD2; cdr3_nt: TGTGCCAGCAGCCTCGAAGCACGCGCTCAACTAGCGGGGGATGAGCAGTTCTTC; cdr3_aa: CASSLEARAQLAGDEQFF
clone_size: once; v_call: TRBV18; j_call: TRBJ2-3; d_call: -; cdr3_nt: TGTGCCAGCTCACCCCTCCATGGAGGGCTTAGCACAGATACGCAGTATTTT; cdr3_aa: CASSPLHGGLSTDTQYF
clone_size: -; v_call: TRBV28; j_call: TRBJ2-3; d_call: -; cdr3_nt: TGTGCCAGCAGTTTGGAGCGGGCGGGAACAGATACGCAGTATTTT; cdr3_aa: CASSLERAGTDTQYF
clone_size: -; v_call: TRBV19; j_call: TRBJ1-3; d_call: -; cdr3_nt: TGTGCCAGTAGCACTGTGGAGGCATCTGGAAACACCATATATTTT; cdr3_aa: CASSTVEASGNTIYF
clone_size: -; v_call: TRBV5-5; j_call: TRBJ2-3; d_call: -; cdr3_nt: TGTGCCAGCAGCTTGTCCACAAATACGCAGTATTTT; cdr3_aa: CASSLSTNTQYF
clone_size: -; v_call: TRBV7-8; j_call: TRBJ2-7; d_call: -; cdr3_nt: TGTGCCAGCAGCTTTGGACACACGGCCTACGAGCAGTACTTC; cdr3_aa: CASSFGHTAYEQYF
clone_size: once; v_call: TRBV6-1; j_call: TRBJ1-2; d_call: -; cdr3_nt: TGTGCCAGGGGACCGTCCTATGGCTACACCTTC; cdr3_aa: CARGPSYGYTF
clone_size: -; v_call: TRBV4-1; j_call: TRBJ2-7; d_call: -; cdr3_nt: TGCGCCAGCAGCCCACCTTGGGGAGTAAACGAGCAGTACTTC; cdr3_aa: CASSPPWGVNEQYF
clone_size: -; v_call: TRBV30; j_call: TRBJ1-1; d_call: -; cdr3_nt: TGTGCCTGGAGTGTACGGGTCCAGAACACTGAAGCTTTCTTT; cdr3_aa: CAWSVRVQNTEAFF
clone_size: -; v_call: TRBV28; j_call: TRBJ1-4; d_call: TRBD1; cdr3_nt: TGTGCCAGCAGTCGGCCGGGACAGGGGTACGAAAAACTGTTTTTT; cdr3_aa: CASSRPGQGYEKLFF
clone_size: -; v_call: TRBV7-3; j_call: TRBJ2-1; d_call: TRBD1; cdr3_nt: TGTGCCAGCAGCAAAACTACAGGGGGCATGACTGAGCAGTTCTTC; cdr3_aa: CASSKTTGGMTEQFF
clone_size: once; v_call: TRBV5-1; j_call: TRBJ2-3; d_call: TRBD2; cdr3_nt: TGCGCCAGCAGACGGACTAGCGGGAGCACAGATACGCAGTATTTT; cdr3_aa: CASRRTSGSTDTQYF
clone_size: -; v_call: TRBV11-3; j_call: TRBJ2-5; d_call: -; cdr3_nt: TGTGCCAGCAGCTTAGGGGGGGACAGAGAAGAGACCCAGTACTTC; cdr3_aa: CASSLGGDREETQYF
clone_size: -; v_call: TRBV6-1; j_call: TRBJ2-7; d_call: -; cdr3_nt: TGTGCCAGCAGTGAAGCGGCGGCAGTCATCTACGAGCAGTACTTC; cdr3_aa: CASSEAAAVIYEQYF
clone_size: -; v_call: TRBV21-1; j_call: TRBJ2-1; d_call: -; cdr3_nt: TGTGCCAGCAGCAAATCCGACAGGGGGAGGACACCCTACTGGTACGGGGAGTTCTTC; cdr3_aa: CASSKSDRGRTPYWYGEFF
clone_size: once; v_call: TRBV27; j_call: TRBJ2-1; d_call: TRBD2; cdr3_nt: TGTGCCAGCAGTCCCAGGACTAGCGGGAGTTCCCATGAGCAGTTCTTC; cdr3_aa: CASSPRTSGSSHEQFF
clone_size: -; v_call: TRBV11-3; j_call: TRBJ2-5; d_call: TRBD1; cdr3_nt: TGTGCCAGCAGCCTAGGGCAGGGGGCGGAGGAGACCCAGTACTTC; cdr3_aa: CASSLGQGAEETQYF
clone_size: -; v_call: TRBV27; j_call: TRBJ2-3; d_call: TRBD2; cdr3_nt: TGTGCCAGCAGACACGGACTAGCCCAAAGTAAAGATACGCAGTATTTT; cdr3_aa: CASRHGLAQSKDTQYF
clone_size: -; v_call: TRBV6-1; j_call: TRBJ2-1; d_call: TRBD1; cdr3_nt: TGTGCCAGCAGTGATCCGGGACAGAGCTCCTACAATGAGCAGTTCTTC; cdr3_aa: CASSDPGQSSYNEQFF
clone_size: few; v_call: TRBV5-1; j_call: TRBJ2-7; d_call: TRBD1; cdr3_nt: TGCGCCAGCAGCGTACTGGACAGGCGGGCCTACGAGCAGTACTTC; cdr3_aa: CASSVLDRRAYEQYF
clone_size: -; v_call: TRBV7-9; j_call: TRBJ1-1; d_call: -; cdr3_nt: TGTGCCAGCAGCGCCGGACTCCACACTGAAGCTTTCTTT; cdr3_aa: CASSAGLHTEAFF
clone_size: -; v_call: TRBV19; j_call: TRBJ2-6; d_call: -; cdr3_nt: TGTGCCAGTAGTATAAAGGCACTTAGCAACGTCCTGACTTTC; cdr3_aa: CASSIKALSNVLTF
clone_size: -; v_call: TRBV4-3; j_call: TRBJ1-4; d_call: -; cdr3_nt: TGCGCCAGCAGCCAGAGGTCAACAAAGGACGAAAAACTGTTTTTT; cdr3_aa: CASSQRSTKDEKLFF
clone_size: -; v_call: TRBV7-2; j_call: TRBJ2-3; d_call: -; cdr3_nt: TGTGCCAGCAGCTTTGGAGCGGGTGAAACAGATACGCAGTATTTT; cdr3_aa: CASSFGAGETDTQYF
clone_size: -; v_call: TRBV20-1; j_call: TRBJ1-1; d_call: -; cdr3_nt: TGCAGTGCTAGAGATCACGGTGAAGCTTTCTTT; cdr3_aa: CSARDHGEAFF
clone_size: -; v_call: TRBV20-1; j_call: TRBJ1-1; d_call: -; cdr3_nt: TGCAGTGCTAGAGGGGACACTGAAGCTTTCTTT; cdr3_aa: CSARGDTEAFF
clone_size: -; v_call: TRBV18; j_call: TRBJ2-3; d_call: -; cdr3_nt: TGTGCCAGCTCACCCCCTTCAGGACCCAGCACAGATACGCAGTATTTT; cdr3_aa: CASSPPSGPSTDTQYF
clone_size: -; v_call: TRBV7-2; j_call: TRBJ2-2; d_call: -; cdr3_nt: TGTGCCAGCAGCTTGGCCGACACCGGGGAGCTGTTTTTT; cdr3_aa: CASSLADTGELFF
clone_size: -; v_call: TRBV7-3; j_call: TRBJ1-5; d_call: TRBD1; cdr3_nt: TGTGCCAGCAGCTTCCTTTCTCGACAGGGGGCAAGTTCTCGCAATCAGCCCCAGCATTTT; cdr3_aa: CASSFLSRQGASSRNQPQHF
clone_size: -; v_call: TRBV27; j_call: TRBJ2-7; d_call: TRBD2; cdr3_nt: TGTGCCAGCAGTTTCCGCACTAGCGGGAGGGACTACGAGCAGTACTTC; cdr3_aa: CASSFRTSGRDYEQYF
clone_size: -; v_call: TRBV10-1; j_call: TRBJ2-3; d_call: -; cdr3_nt: TGCGCCAGCAGTGAGTCGATAAGGGGGAGCGGTACGCAGTATTTT; cdr3_aa: CASSESIRGSGTQYF
clone_size: -; v_call: TRBV28; j_call: TRBJ2-1; d_call: TRBD2; cdr3_nt: TGTGCCAGCAGAGCAAGCGGGAGGGGTGTTAATGAGCAGTTCTTC; cdr3_aa: CASRASGRGVNEQFF
clone_size: -; v_call: TRBV5-6; j_call: TRBJ2-5; d_call: -; cdr3_nt: TGTGCCAGCAGCGAAATGGGGCCAGTTGGAGAGACCCAGTACTTC; cdr3_aa: CASSEMGPVGETQYF
clone_size: once; v_call: TRBV6-4; j_call: TRBJ1-3; d_call: -; cdr3_nt: TGTGCCAGCATTCCGACGGACAGCTCTGGAAACACCATATATTTT; cdr3_aa: CASIPTDSSGNTIYF
clone_size: -; v_call: TRBV27; j_call: TRBJ2-2; d_call: -; cdr3_nt: TGTGCCAGCAGTTTTCTAGGGATCGGGGAGCTGTTTTTT; cdr3_aa: CASSFLGIGELFF
clone_size: -; v_call: TRBV18; j_call: TRBJ1-4; d_call: -; cdr3_nt: TGTGCCAGCTCACCAGAGGGCGAAAAACTGTTTTTT; cdr3_aa: CASSPEGEKLFF
clone_size: -; v_call: TRBV7-6; j_call: TRBJ2-3; d_call: -; cdr3_nt: TGTGCCAGCAGCTTAGCGGACGGCCGCACAGATACGCAGTATTTT; cdr3_aa: CASSLADGRTDTQYF
clone_size: -; v_call: TRBV4-3; j_call: TRBJ2-3; d_call: -; cdr3_nt: TGCGCCAGCAGCCCCAGAGCTAGGGCTAGCACAGATACGCAGTATTTT; cdr3_aa: CASSPRARASTDTQYF
clone_size: -; v_call: TRBV5-1; j_call: TRBJ1-1; d_call: -; cdr3_nt: TGCGCCAGCAGCTTACAACCAGGGGAGAGGGCTTTCTTT; cdr3_aa: CASSLQPGERAFF
clone_size: -; v_call: TRBV7-9; j_call: TRBJ1-1; d_call: -; cdr3_nt: TGTGCCAGCAGCTTATCGGTTCGGGACACTGAAGCTTTCTTT; cdr3_aa: CASSLSVRDTEAFF
clone_size: -; v_call: TRBV30; j_call: TRBJ1-1; d_call: -; cdr3_nt: TGTGCCTGGAGTGCCACGCGGGGGAACACTGAAGCTTTCTTT; cdr3_aa: CAWSATRGNTEAFF
clone_size: -; v_call: TRBV10-2; j_call: TRBJ1-2; d_call: TRBD1; cdr3_nt: TGCGCCAGCAGTGAGTCGGGACAGGGGGCGTCCTATGGCTACACCTTC; cdr3_aa: CASSESGQGASYGYTF
clone_size: -; v_call: TRBV2; j_call: TRBJ1-4; d_call: -; cdr3_nt: TGTGCCAGCAGGAGACAGTCGGGGGGTAATGAAAAACTGTTTTTT; cdr3_aa: CASRRQSGGNEKLFF
clone_size: once; v_call: TRBV29-1; j_call: TRBJ2-4; d_call: -; cdr3_nt: TGCAGCGTTGGGGGCAGGGCGGCCAAAAACATTCAGTACTTC; cdr3_aa: CSVGGRAAKNIQYF